What follows are 30 T cell receptor beta chains derived from one specimen sequenced in a study of human CD8 memory T cell subsets. TCR beta libraries were made by UMI-labeled 5' RACE. TCRdb reworked the 5' RACE reads into one entry per CDR3 protein, no DNA. In total, the table holds approximately 3,500 distinct CDR3 sequences. Sequenced sample: CD8+ effector memory T cells (TEM) sorted from PBMCs. Noted subset: effector memory CD8 T cells, CCR7- CD45RO+ CD95+. These receptors all stem from a human donor in good health.

The chain employs TRBV5-4 and TRBJ2-1; TCRdb calls TRBD2, which cannot be checked without DNA. Per germline, CDR1 SGHNT and CDR2 YYREEE (reference sequence). The length of the CDR3 is 16 residues. Here the CDR3 reads CASSLDASGAFYEQFF.

This chain uses TRBV28 with TRBJ2-1; lacking DNA, the TRBD2 call made by TCRdb goes unchecked. The CDR3 extends over 16 amino acids. Germline assignment: CDR1 MDHEN and CDR2 SYDVKM. CDR3 amino acids: CASSLVAGRAKDEQFF.

By frequency, this clonotype is medium-sized. The genes are TRBV4-2 and TRBJ2-7; with no DNA, the TCRdb D assignment of TRBD2 cannot be verified. This CDR3 region has 15 residues. Germline CDR1 reads LGHNA; CDR2 reads YNFKEQ. The CDR3 region is CASSFNKGNSDEQYF.

The rearrangement joins TRBV3-1 to TRBJ2-1; TCRdb's D gene call, TRBD2, goes unchecked for lack of DNA. CDR1 and CDR2 from the germline V gene are LGHDT and YNNKEL (reference sequence). The CDR3 loop spans 15 amino acids. The CDR3 protein is CASSPTLAVYNEQFF.

This clonotype is deemed medium-sized (0.01 to 0.1%) by its frequency. The chain employs TRBV12-5 and TRBJ2-7; TCRdb gives TRBD2 as the D gene, but with no DNA this cannot be confirmed. Germline V gene data show CDR1 as LGHNT and CDR2 as FRNRAP. This CDR3 comprises 12 residues. This CDR3 reads CASRDSPYEQYF. Full variable domain (remainder filled in from reference TRBV12-5 and TRBJ2-7): DARVTQTPRHKVTEMGQEVTMRCQPILGHNTVFWYRQTMMQGLELLAYFRNRAPLDDSGMPKDRFSAEMPDATLATLKIQPSEPRDSAVYFCASRDSPYEQYFGPGTRLTVT.

The chain is built from TRBV11-2 and TRBJ2-7; TCRdb's assignment of TRBD1 cannot be checked, as there is no DNA. This CDR3 contains 13 residues. CDR1 SGHAT and CDR2 FQNNGV come from the germline V gene. The CDR3 here is CASSSLTAYEQYF.

The chain has TRBV7-6 and TRBJ2-7. CDR3 length equals 15 residues. Germline V gene sequence: CDR1 SGHVS, CDR2 FNYEAQ. The CDR3 here is CASSLAVGTTYEQYF.

The gene calls are TRBV5-1 and TRBJ2-1; TCRdb's D call, TRBD2, is unchecked because there is no DNA. This CDR3 region has 17 residues. The germline V gene has CDR1 SGHRS and CDR2 YFSETQ. This CDR3 reads CASSLAATRPDYNEQFF.

This chain links TRBV28 with TRBJ1-2; TCRdb gives TRBD1 as the D gene, but with no DNA this cannot be confirmed. The CDR3 has 16 residues. The V gene's germline CDR1 is MDHEN and CDR2 SYDVKM. CDR3 sequence: CASGKGGSGQIYGYTF.

The rearrangement joins TRBV15 to TRBJ2-7; TCRdb indicates TRBD1, and absent DNA this call remains unverified. CDR3 length equals 11 residues. CDR1 is LNHNV and CDR2 is YYDKDF in the germline V gene (reference sequence). The CDR3 loop reads CATGVGNEQYF.

Here the CDR3 reads CASSQGSGRYEAFF. The V call is TRBV4-2, the J call TRBJ1-1. Germline V lookup: CDR1 LGHNA, CDR2 YNFKEQ. CDR3 size: 14 residues.

The chain employs TRBV13 and TRBJ2-2; TCRdb names TRBD2, which stays unverified in the absence of DNA. CDR3 length equals 18 residues. Germline loops: CDR1 PRHDT, CDR2 FYEKMQ (reference sequence). The CDR3 loop is CASSPNRLESPNTGELFF.

The chain links TRBV24-1 to TRBJ1-2. The CDR3 totals 13 residues. Germline CDR1 reads KGHDR; CDR2 reads SFDVKD. CDR3 in amino acids: CATSDGWDYGYTF.

The V and J genes are TRBV19 and TRBJ2-1; TCRdb's D gene call, TRBD1, goes unchecked for lack of DNA. The CDR3 extends over 14 amino acids. Germline V gene data show CDR1 as LNHDA and CDR2 as SQIVND (reference sequence). CDR3 residues: CATQRTGGINEQFF.

The V gene is TRBV24-1, the J gene TRBJ2-1. CDR1 and CDR2 from the germline V gene are KGHDR and SFDVKD. The CDR3 loop spans 12 amino acids. The CDR3 region is CATSDLGNEQFF.

The V and J genes are TRBV7-8 and TRBJ2-1; without DNA, the TCRdb call of TRBD1 cannot be checked. The germline V gene encodes CDR1 SGHVS and CDR2 FQNEAQ. CDR3 length: 17 amino acids. CDR3 sequence reads: CASSRFGHTSGNNEQFF.

V is TRBV5-1 and J is TRBJ1-1; TCRdb's D call of TRBD1 is untestable without DNA. The CDR3 is 14 residues long. Germline V CDR1 and CDR2: SGHRS, YFSETQ. CDR3 sequence: CASSPRTVNTEAFF.

The chain uses TRBV30 and TRBJ2-1; the D gene TCRdb calls, TRBD2, cannot be checked with no DNA. CDR3 length equals 16 residues. CDR1 is GTSNPN, CDR2 SVGIG, per germline (reference sequence). The CDR3 here is CAWSFTGTSGNNEQFF.

The chain joins TRBV28 to TRBJ2-7. The CDR3 covers 14 residues. Germline V gene sequence: CDR1 MDHEN, CDR2 SYDVKM. This chain's CDR3 is CASSAHGPGDEQYF. Full variable domain (outside the CDR3, taken from reference TRBV28 and TRBJ2-7): DVKVTQSSRYLVKRTGEKVFLECVQDMDHENMFWYRQDPGLGLRLIYFSYDVKMKEKGDIPEGYSVSREKKERFSLILESASTNQTSMYLCASSAHGPGDEQYFGPGTRLTVT.

The chain carries TRBV6-4 and TRBJ2-3. CDR3 length: 13 residues. The V gene's germline CDR1 is MRHNA and CDR2 SNTAGT. This CDR3 reads CASSESGTDTQYF.

V and J are TRBV7-2 and TRBJ2-7; TCRdb calls TRBD2, which cannot be checked without DNA. The germline gives CDR1 SGHTA, CDR2 FQGNSA. This CDR3 is 15 amino acids long. The CDR3 is CASSPRAGLVGEQYF.

The chain joins TRBV20-1 to TRBJ2-1; as DNA is missing, the TRBD2 call by TCRdb cannot be tested. Germline lookup yields CDR1 DFQATT and CDR2 SNEGSKA (reference sequence). This CDR3 contains 15 residues. CDR3: CSARDFGGRGDEQFF.

CDR3 in amino acids: CASSVGVLGSTEAFF. V and J are TRBV9 and TRBJ1-1. The CDR3 is 15 residues long. Germline assignment: CDR1 SGDLS and CDR2 YYNGEE.

This sequence joins TRBV7-9 and TRBJ2-1; the D call of TRBD2 rests on TCRdb alone, since no DNA is present to check it. Germline CDR1 SEHNR, CDR2 FQNEAQ (reference sequence). The CDR3 totals 15 residues. CDR3 amino acids: CASSHTSGTYNEQFF. Variable domain in full (rest from reference TRBV7-9 and TRBJ2-1): DTGVSQNPRHKITKRGQNVTFRCDPISEHNRLYWYRQTLGQGPEFLTYFQNEAQLEKSRLLSDRFSAERPKGSFSTLEIQRTEQGDSAMYLCASSHTSGTYNEQFFGPGTRLTVL.

Here the CDR3 reads CASSLPPWGQSSTDTQYF. The genes are TRBV7-8 and TRBJ2-3; without DNA, the TCRdb call of TRBD1 cannot be checked. Germline V CDR1 and CDR2: SGHVS, FQNEAQ. CDR3 length equals 18 residues.

This chain uses TRBV28 with TRBJ2-7. There are 11 residues in the CDR3. CDR1 and CDR2 (germline): MDHEN, SYDVKM. The CDR3 loop is CASSALYEQYF.

The genes are TRBV20-1 and TRBJ2-7; as DNA is missing, the TRBD2 call by TCRdb cannot be tested. The germline V gene has CDR1 DFQATT and CDR2 SNEGSKA (reference sequence). The CDR3 has 14 residues. The CDR3 here is CSARDAGLGYEQYF.

The chain employs TRBV4-1 and TRBJ2-7; TCRdb gives TRBD1 as the D gene, but with no DNA this cannot be confirmed. Germline CDR1 reads MGHRA; CDR2 reads YSYEKL. The length of the CDR3 is 15 residues. CDR3 protein: CASSQGQGEGYEQYF.

According to its frequency, this clonotype is large. V and J are TRBV10-2 and TRBJ2-2; no DNA is available, so the TRBD2 call from TCRdb remains unchecked. The CDR3 runs 15 residues. Per the germline V gene, CDR1 is WSHSY and CDR2 is SAAADI. CDR3 in amino acids: CASSEWLAGTGELFF.

The rearrangement links TRBV9 to TRBJ2-7. From germline, CDR1 is SGDLS and CDR2 YYNGEE. The CDR3 extends over 13 amino acids. The CDR3 is CASSVGVSYEQYF. The entire variable domain, with the rest obtained from reference TRBV9 and TRBJ2-7, is as follows: DSGVTQTPKHLITATGQRVTLRCSPRSGDLSVYWYQQSLDQGLQFLIQYYNGEERAKGNILERFSAQQFPDLHSELNLSSLELGDSALYFCASSVGVSYEQYFGPGTRLTVT.